These 17 T cell receptor beta chains were all obtained from the same sample, sequenced in a study of blood T cells in healthy people across ages. Together with a sample-barcoded 5' primer, a J-beta primer mix was included in a second PCR lasting about 7 to 12 cycles. TCRdb passed the 5' RACE reads through MiXCR, listing each CDR3 protein once. The data contain more than 1,000,000 distinct CDR3 sequences, almost 25% of them seen just once; the ten biggest clones take up about 0.8%. These records were also assigned to another study, of T cells of mothers and their children.

The sequencing sample was made of blood. These receptors were taken from a girl aged 2 to 9 in good health.

This clonotype was counted a few times. This chain joins TRBV9 and TRBJ2-5; D gene unclear. V lost 5 bases, J lost 1 base, and 12 bases lay in between. Per the germline V gene, CDR1 is SGDLS and CDR2 is YYNGEE. The CDR3 has 14 amino acids. CDR3 sequence: CASSVSAIQETQYF. DNA for the CDR3: TGTGCCAGCAGTGTCAGTGCGATCCAAGAGACCCAGTACTTC.

The chain combines TRBV4-1 with TRBJ2-4; TRBD1 might be the D (5 bases). There are 17 residues in the CDR3. V dropped 1 base and J dropped 6 bases, with 19 bases sitting between them. The germline V gene has CDR1 MGHRA and CDR2 YSYEKL. The CDR3 sequence is CASSQGAAYGAGNIQYF. The CDR3 coding sequence is TGCGCCAGCAGCCAAGGGGCGGCATATGGGGCTGGAAACATTCAGTACTTC.

This clonotype was seen more than once but under ten times. V usage is TRBV25-1 and J usage is TRBJ2-1, with 8 bases aligning to TRBD1. Germline assignment: CDR1 MGHDK and CDR2 SYGVNS. V lost 6 bases and J lost 4; bases outside the gene matches: 8. This CDR3 region has 15 residues. In nucleotides, the CDR3 is TGTGCCAGCAGACCCCCGGGACAGGAATACAATGAGCAGTTCTTC. As protein: CASRPPGQEYNEQFF.

This clonotype appeared a few times. J is TRBJ2-5 and V is TRBV6-5; D is possibly TRBD1 (6 bases). The germline CDR1 and CDR2 sequences are MNHEY and SVGAGI. Trimming removed 4 bases at V and 1 base at J, with 13 bases between. The CDR3 loop spans 15 amino acids. Here the CDR3 reads CASSFSGTSQETQYF. The CDR3 DNA is TGTGCCAGCAGTTTCTCCGGGACATCCCAAGAGACCCAGTACTTC.

V is TRBV27 and J is TRBJ2-5, with D possibly matching TRBD2 (6 bases). The J call is uncertain, as TRBJ2-1 better fits the DNA end. The CDR3 sequence is 12 residues long. Germline lookup yields CDR1 MNHEY and CDR2 SMNVEV (reference sequence). In DNA form, the CDR3 reads TGTGTCCGCTCTAGCGCCCGGAATGAGCAGTTCTTC. Protein sequence: CVRSSARNEQFF.

The chain combines TRBV20-1 with TRBJ1-5; D call uncertain. The CDR3 sequence is 13 residues long. From germline, CDR1 is DFQATT and CDR2 SNEGSKA (reference sequence). V lost 7 bases and J 3 bases, leaving 13 bases between the germline ends. The chain's CDR3 is CSGTDQVNQPQHF. The CDR3 DNA is TGCAGTGGAACAGACCAAGTCAATCAGCCCCAGCATTTT.

This clonotype was seen a handful of times. The chain uses TRBV4-1 and TRBJ1-5; D uncertain. The CDR3 runs to 14 residues. Germline V gives CDR1 MGHRA, CDR2 YSYEKL. Trimming took off 1 base at V and 5 bases at J, with 9 bases between the two ends. The chain's CDR3 is CASSQGAVDQPQHF. The DNA of the CDR3 is TGCGCCAGCAGCCAAGGGGCCGTCGATCAGCCCCAGCATTTT.

In regard to this clonotype: An end of the junction differs from the germline gene, which may be a read error. V gene TRBV14 combines with J gene TRBJ1-4; D ambiguous. The CDR3 sequence is 13 residues long. Germline V gene sequence: CDR1 SGHDN, CDR2 FVKESK. CDR3 nucleotide sequence: TGCGCCAGCAGCCAAAGGACCGATCTTAGACTGTTTTTT. Protein: CASSQRTDLRLFF. The variable domain in full, with the rest retrieved from reference TRBV14 and TRBJ1-4, is EAGVTQFPSHSVIEKGQTVTLRCDPISGHDNLYWYRRVMGKEIKFLLHFVKESKQDESGMPNNRFLAERTGGTYSTLKVQPAELEDSGVYFCASSQRTDLRLFFGSGTQLSVL.

There are a few counts of this clonotype. This chain uses TRBV19 with TRBJ1-1, with a weak D call TRBD1 (5 bases). The V gene's germline CDR1 is LNHDA and CDR2 SQIVND (reference sequence). The CDR3 is 13 amino acids. V was cut by 4 bases and J by 4 bases, with 10 bases left in between. The CDR3 spells CASSNRGSTEAFF. Written as DNA, the CDR3 is TGTGCCAGTAGTAATCGGGGGAGCACTGAAGCTTTCTTT.

The chain recombines TRBV28 with TRBJ1-2, with 9 nucleotides matching TRBD1. The germline V gene encodes CDR1 MDHEN and CDR2 SYDVKM. This CDR3 contains 16 residues. The junction had 9 bases not matched to a gene; V was cut back by 6 bases and J by 1 base. CDR3 DNA sequence: TGTGCCAGCAGCTCTAGGGGACAGGGAGTTAACTATGGCTACACCTTC. Translation: CASSSRGQGVNYGYTF.

The V and J genes are TRBV20-1 and TRBJ2-2; D is perhaps TRBD1 (6 bases). The germline V gene encodes CDR1 DFQATT and CDR2 SNEGSKA (reference sequence). Between the trimmed V and J ends, which lost 5 bases and 3 bases, there was a span of 13 bases. CDR3 length: 14 residues. The DNA of the CDR3 is TGCAGTGCTGAGGGGGAAGAGGACACCGGGGAGCTGTTTTTT. This sequence encodes CSAEGEEDTGELFF.

The sample holds a few counts of this clonotype. The CDR3 region has the DNA TGTGCCAGCAGTTGGATCGACACAAACACTGAAGCTTTCTTT. It is translated as CASSWIDTNTEAFF. This rearrangement joins TRBV28 to TRBJ1-1; D is unclear. Germline V gene data show CDR1 as MDHEN and CDR2 as SYDVKM. This CDR3 is built from 14 residues. Trimming removed 4 bases at V and 2 bases at J, with 11 bases between. The variable domain in full, completed from reference TRBV28 and TRBJ1-1, reads DVKVTQSSRYLVKRTGEKVFLECVQDMDHENMFWYRQDPGLGLRLIYFSYDVKMKEKGDIPEGYSVSREKKERFSLILESASTNQTSMYLCASSWIDTNTEAFFGQGTRLTVV.

This clonotype was seen repeatedly, ten times or more. The V gene is TRBV5-1, the J gene TRBJ1-1, with 9 bases identical to TRBD1. The ends lost 4 bases at V and 5 bases at J; junction bases unmatched: 18. Germline V CDR1 and CDR2: SGHRS, YFSETQ. The CDR3 runs to 18 residues. The CDR3: CASSPDRTGERGGTEAFF. For the CDR3, the DNA is TGCGCCAGCAGCCCGGACCGGACAGGGGAAAGAGGTGGAACTGAAGCTTTCTTT.

J is TRBJ1-3 and V is TRBV12-3 or TRBV12-4; a weak D match, TRBD1 (5 bases). The length of the CDR3 is 12 residues. V dropped 3 bases and J dropped 14 bases, with 14 bases sitting between them. CDR3 region: CASSFARQGLYF. Written as DNA, the CDR3 is TGTGCCAGCAGTTTCGCGAGGCAGGGACTATATTTT.

V is TRBV12-3 or TRBV12-4 and J is TRBJ2-7; D perhaps matches TRBD2 (5 bases). Trimming took off 5 bases at V and 7 bases at J, with 21 bases between the two ends. The CDR3 totals 15 residues. The CDR3 sequence: CASSPVRDRVQEQYF. The CDR3 DNA reads as TGTGCCAGCAGTCCGGTCCGGGATAGGGTACAAGAGCAGTACTTC.

This chain connects TRBV5-1 to TRBJ2-3; 9 positions match TRBD2. With V trimmed by 3 bases and J by 9 bases, 11 bases remained unmatched. The V gene's germline CDR1 is SGHRS and CDR2 YFSETQ. The CDR3 is made up of 15 amino acids. CDR3 in DNA: TGCGCCAGCAGCTCCCGGACTAGCGTTGGAGACACGCAGTATTTT. It codes for CASSSRTSVGDTQYF.

This clonotype was counted only a few times. J is TRBJ2-3 and V is TRBV29-1, with D possibly called TRBD1 or TRBD2 (5 bases each). Looked up from germline, CDR1 is SQVTM and CDR2 is ANQGSEA. Trimming pared 6 bases from V and 3 bases from J, leaving 13 bases between. This CDR3 region has 13 residues. CDR3 amino acids: CSVGVAQTDTQYF. CDR3 coding DNA: TGCAGCGTGGGGGTAGCTCAGACAGATACGCAGTATTTT.